Described below is a single T cell receptor (beta chain) sequence and its context. This clone was detected only once. Its antigen specificity is not known. No base quality values were provided; no much bigger clone lies one nucleotide off. The data were obtained in a study of blood T cell repertoires in COVID-19 (dated by TCRdb to the early 2020s). For the study in its entirety: Samples covering the acute and convalescent phases of COVID-19 were provided by collaborators in the United States, Italy and Spain. Deeply sampled blood TCRbeta repertoires from subjects exposed to, actively infected with, or recovered from COVID-19 were included in the dataset. The material from the prospective study consisted of cDNA or gDNA derived from T cells, B-cell-depleted T cells, or PBMCs. A freely available public database, intended as a resource for researchers studying the immune response to SARS-CoV-2, is where the repertoires were released. Nearly every sample came with metadata listing a de-identified subject ID, COVID-19 status, age in years and sex. Samples were obtained from the ongoing ImmuneRACE study (first 160 participants) and from over 1,000 subjects provided by 6 global collaborators. Where available, HLA class I and class II types were taken from metadata supplied by the sample provider and were not determined by assay-based typing. General study outcomes and caveats: Clinical and demographic metadata were provided uncurated, with the amount varying by source and participant.

Participants in the prospective study were enrolled through a virtual design, were aged about 18 to 89 years, and lived in some 24 United States geographic areas. Cohort assignment in the prospective study relied on participant-reported clinical history from a screening survey and a study questionnaire. Recovered participants in ImmuneRACE Cohort 3 were defined by two consecutive negative NP/OP PCR tests, clearance by a healthcare professional, or resolution of symptoms. In the prospective study, whole blood, serum and a nasopharyngeal or oropharyngeal swab were collected from each participant by mobile phlebotomists. Over an approximately 2-month period, participants in the prospective study had the option of providing additional blood draws and questionnaires. Prospective study blood samples were shipped either frozen or at room temperature before DNA extraction. Based on the germline V gene, the CDR1 and CDR2 sequences are MNHEY and SVGEGT. Taken from cysteine to phenylalanine, the CDR3 has 16 residues. Solely the CDR3 DNA is kept, with 48 bases framed from the first base. V is shortened by 2 bases, J by 1 base, and the region joining them spans 11 bases.

The immunoSEQ Assay, a bias-controlled multiplex PCR, was used to amplify TCRbeta CDR3 regions from genomic DNA. The authors' analysis ran thus. The number of nucleated cells in each sample was estimated from the amplification of reference gene primers within the assay. To quantify the absolute abundance of each unique TCRbeta CDR3 rearrangement, sequence reads were collapsed and filtered. For each sample, productive Simpson clonality was calculated as the square root of Simpson's diversity index over productive rearrangements. TCRdb took this table from immuneACCESS and kept in-frame rearrangements with V and J called. Such tables lack part of the clones; where checked against another copy, unresolved V genes explain under half of the gap, and the rest is unexplained. V, J and clone size reflect that table, while D and trimming were determined from the DNA. The sample data list roughly 250,000 clones, and around 91% of these were observed just once. Under 2.5% of the sample is held by the ten biggest clonotypes.

The chain is assembled from TRBV6-2 or TRBV6-3 and TRBJ2-2; the D gene remains uncertain. What was sequenced was PBMCs or T cells enriched from blood (not recorded which). This clonotype was sampled from a woman aged 18-30 years who had recovered from COVID-19. CDR3 loop: CASSYTPPGNTGELFF. The nucleotides read TGTGCCAGCAGTTACACGCCCCCAGGGAACACCGGGGAGCTGTTTTTT.